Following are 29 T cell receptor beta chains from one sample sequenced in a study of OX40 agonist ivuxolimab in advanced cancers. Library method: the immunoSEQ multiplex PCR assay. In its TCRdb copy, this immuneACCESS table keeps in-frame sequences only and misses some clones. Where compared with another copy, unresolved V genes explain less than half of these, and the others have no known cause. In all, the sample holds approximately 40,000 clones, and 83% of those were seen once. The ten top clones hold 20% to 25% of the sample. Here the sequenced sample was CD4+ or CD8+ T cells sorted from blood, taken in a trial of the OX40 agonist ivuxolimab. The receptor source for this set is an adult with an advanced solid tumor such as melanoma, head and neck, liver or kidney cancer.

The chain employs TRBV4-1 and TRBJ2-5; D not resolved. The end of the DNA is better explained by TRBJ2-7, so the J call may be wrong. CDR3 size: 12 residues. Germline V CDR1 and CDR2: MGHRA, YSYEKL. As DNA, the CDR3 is TGCGCCAGCAGCCAAGACGACTACGAGCAGTACTTC. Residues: CASSQDDYEQYF.

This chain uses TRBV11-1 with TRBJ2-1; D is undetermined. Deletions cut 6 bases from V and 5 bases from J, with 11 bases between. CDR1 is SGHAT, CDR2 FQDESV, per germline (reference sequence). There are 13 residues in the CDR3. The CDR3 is CASRLSMNNEQFF. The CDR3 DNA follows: TGTGCCAGCAGACTTTCAATGAACAATGAGCAGTTCTTC.

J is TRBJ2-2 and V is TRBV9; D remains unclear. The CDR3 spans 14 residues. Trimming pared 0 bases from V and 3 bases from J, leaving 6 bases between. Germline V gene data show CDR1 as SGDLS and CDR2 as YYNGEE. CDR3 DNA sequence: TGTGCCAGCAGCGTAGACACGTACACCGGGGAGCTGTTTTTT. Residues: CASSVDTYTGELFF.

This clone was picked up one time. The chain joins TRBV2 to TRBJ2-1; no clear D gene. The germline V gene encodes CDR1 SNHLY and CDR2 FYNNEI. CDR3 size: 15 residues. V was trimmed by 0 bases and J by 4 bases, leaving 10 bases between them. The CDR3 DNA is TGTGCCAGCAGTGAAGCTGCCACGGGTTACAATGAGCAGTTCTTC. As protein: CASSEAATGYNEQFF.

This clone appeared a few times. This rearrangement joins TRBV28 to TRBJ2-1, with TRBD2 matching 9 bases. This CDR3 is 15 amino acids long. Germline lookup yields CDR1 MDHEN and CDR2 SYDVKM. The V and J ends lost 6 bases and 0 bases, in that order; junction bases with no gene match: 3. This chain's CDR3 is CASRGSGSSYNEQFF. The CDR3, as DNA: TGTGCCAGCAGAGGTAGCGGGAGCTCCTACAATGAGCAGTTCTTC.

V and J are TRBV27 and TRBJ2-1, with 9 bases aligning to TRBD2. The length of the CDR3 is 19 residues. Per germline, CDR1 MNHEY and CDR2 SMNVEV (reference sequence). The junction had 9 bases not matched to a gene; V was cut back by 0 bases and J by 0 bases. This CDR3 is CASSLSGLALSSSYNEQFF. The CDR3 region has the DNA TGTGCCAGCAGTTTATCGGGACTAGCACTCTCGAGCTCCTACAATGAGCAGTTCTTC.

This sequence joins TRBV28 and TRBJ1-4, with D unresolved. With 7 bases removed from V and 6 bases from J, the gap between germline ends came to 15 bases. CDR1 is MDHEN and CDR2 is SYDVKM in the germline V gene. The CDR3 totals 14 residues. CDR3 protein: CASTLTGGDEKLFF. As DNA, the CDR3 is TGTGCCAGCACCCTTACGGGCGGGGATGAAAAACTGTTTTTT.

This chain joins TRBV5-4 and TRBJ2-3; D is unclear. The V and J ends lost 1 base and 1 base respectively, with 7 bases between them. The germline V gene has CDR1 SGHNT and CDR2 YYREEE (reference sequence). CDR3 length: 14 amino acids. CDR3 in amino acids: CASSLPEGTDTQYF. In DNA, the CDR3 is TGTGCCAGCAGCTTGCCTGAAGGCACAGATACGCAGTATTTT.

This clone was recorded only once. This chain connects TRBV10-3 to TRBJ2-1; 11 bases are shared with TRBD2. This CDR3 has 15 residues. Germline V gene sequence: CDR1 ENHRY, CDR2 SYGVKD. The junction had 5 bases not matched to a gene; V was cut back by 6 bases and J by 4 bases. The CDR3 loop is CAISMTSGAYNEQFF. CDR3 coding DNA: TGTGCCATCAGCATGACTAGCGGGGCTTACAATGAGCAGTTCTTC.

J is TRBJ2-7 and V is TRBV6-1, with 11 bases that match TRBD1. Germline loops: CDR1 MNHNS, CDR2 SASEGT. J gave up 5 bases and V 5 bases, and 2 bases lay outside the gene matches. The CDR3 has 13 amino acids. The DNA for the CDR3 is TGTGCCAGCAGTAGGACAGGGGGCAACGAGCAGTACTTC. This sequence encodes CASSRTGGNEQYF.

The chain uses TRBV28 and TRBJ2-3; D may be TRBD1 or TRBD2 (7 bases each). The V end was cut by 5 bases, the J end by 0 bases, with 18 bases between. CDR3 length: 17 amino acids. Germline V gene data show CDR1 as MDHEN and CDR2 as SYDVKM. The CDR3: CASSPTRGGTSTDTQYF. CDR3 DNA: TGTGCCAGCAGTCCGACCAGGGGGGGTACTAGCACAGATACGCAGTATTTT.

The DNA for the CDR3 is TGCGCCAGCAGCCAAGCCACCCTATTAAGAGCCTACGAGCAGTACTTC. As protein: CASSQATLLRAYEQYF. The chain recombines TRBV4-1 with TRBJ2-7; unclear D gene. Trimming took 1 base from V and 2 from J, leaving 15 bases between them. The CDR3 covers 16 residues. Per germline, CDR1 MGHRA and CDR2 YSYEKL.

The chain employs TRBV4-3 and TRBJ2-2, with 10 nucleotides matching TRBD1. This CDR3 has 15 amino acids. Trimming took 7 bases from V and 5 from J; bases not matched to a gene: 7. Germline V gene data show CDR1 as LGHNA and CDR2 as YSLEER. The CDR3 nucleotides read TGCGCCAGCAACGACAGGGGGCGCGGTACCGGGGAGCTGTTTTTT. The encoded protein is CASNDRGRGTGELFF.

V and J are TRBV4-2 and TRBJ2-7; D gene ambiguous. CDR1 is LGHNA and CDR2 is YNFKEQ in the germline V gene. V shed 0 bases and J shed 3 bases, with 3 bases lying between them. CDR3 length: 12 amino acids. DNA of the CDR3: TGTGCCAGCAGCCAAGAAGGCTACGAGCAGTACTTC. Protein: CASSQEGYEQYF.

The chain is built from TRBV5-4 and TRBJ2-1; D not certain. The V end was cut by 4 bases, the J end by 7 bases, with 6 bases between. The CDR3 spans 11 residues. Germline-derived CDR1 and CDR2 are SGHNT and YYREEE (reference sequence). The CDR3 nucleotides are TGTGCCAGCAGCCAAGTGAATGAGCAGTTCTTC. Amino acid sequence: CASSQVNEQFF.

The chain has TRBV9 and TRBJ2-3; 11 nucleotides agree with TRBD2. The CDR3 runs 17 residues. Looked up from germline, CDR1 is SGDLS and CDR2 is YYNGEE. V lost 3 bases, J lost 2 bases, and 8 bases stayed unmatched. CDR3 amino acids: CASSGTSGPYTTDTQYF. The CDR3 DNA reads TGTGCCAGCAGCGGGACTAGCGGGCCTTATACCACAGATACGCAGTATTTT.

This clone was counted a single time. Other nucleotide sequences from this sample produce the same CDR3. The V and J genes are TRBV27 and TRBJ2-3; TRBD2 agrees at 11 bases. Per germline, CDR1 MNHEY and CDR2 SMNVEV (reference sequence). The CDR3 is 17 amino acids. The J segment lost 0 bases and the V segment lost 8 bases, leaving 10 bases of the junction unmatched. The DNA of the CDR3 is TGTGCCAGCTTACCGGGACTAGCGGTTCCTAGCACAGATACGCAGTATTTT. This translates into CASLPGLAVPSTDTQYF.

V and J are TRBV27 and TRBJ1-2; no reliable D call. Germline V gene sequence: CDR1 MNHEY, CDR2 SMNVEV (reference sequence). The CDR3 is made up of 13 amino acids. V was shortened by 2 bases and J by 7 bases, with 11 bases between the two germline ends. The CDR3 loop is CASSLDSEGGYTF. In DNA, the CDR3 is TGTGCCAGCAGTTTAGATTCGGAGGGTGGCTACACCTTC.

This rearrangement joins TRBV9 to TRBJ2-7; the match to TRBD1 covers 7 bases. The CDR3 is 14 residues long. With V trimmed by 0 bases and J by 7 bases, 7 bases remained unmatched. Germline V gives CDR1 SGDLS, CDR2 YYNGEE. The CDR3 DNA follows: TGTGCCAGCAGCGTAGTTTCAGGGGGTGGGGAGCAGTACTTC. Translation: CASSVVSGGGEQYF. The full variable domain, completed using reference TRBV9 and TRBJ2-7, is DSGVTQTPKHLITATGQRVTLRCSPRSGDLSVYWYQQSLDQGLQFLIQYYNGEERAKGNILERFSAQQFPDLHSELNLSSLELGDSALYFCASSVVSGGGEQYFGPGTRLTVT.

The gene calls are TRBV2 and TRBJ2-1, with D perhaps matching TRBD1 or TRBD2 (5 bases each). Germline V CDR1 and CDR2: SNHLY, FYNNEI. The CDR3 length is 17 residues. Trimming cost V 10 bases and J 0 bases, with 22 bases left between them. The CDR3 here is CAIDRGLGPLSYNEQFF. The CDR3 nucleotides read TGTGCCATAGACCGGGGCCTCGGTCCCCTCTCCTACAATGAGCAGTTCTTC.

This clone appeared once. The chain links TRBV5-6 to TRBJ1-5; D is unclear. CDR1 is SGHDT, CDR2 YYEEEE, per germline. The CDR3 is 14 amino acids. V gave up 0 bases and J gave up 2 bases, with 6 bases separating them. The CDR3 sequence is CASSLATGNQPQHF. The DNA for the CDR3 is TGTGCCAGCAGCTTGGCGACGGGCAATCAGCCCCAGCATTTT.

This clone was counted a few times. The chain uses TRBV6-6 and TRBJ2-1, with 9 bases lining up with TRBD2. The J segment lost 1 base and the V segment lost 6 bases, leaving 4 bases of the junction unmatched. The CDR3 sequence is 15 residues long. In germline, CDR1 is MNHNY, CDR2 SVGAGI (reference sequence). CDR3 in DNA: TGTGCCAGCAGCTCGGGACTAGCTTCCTACAATGAGCAGTTCTTC. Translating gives CASSSGLASYNEQFF.

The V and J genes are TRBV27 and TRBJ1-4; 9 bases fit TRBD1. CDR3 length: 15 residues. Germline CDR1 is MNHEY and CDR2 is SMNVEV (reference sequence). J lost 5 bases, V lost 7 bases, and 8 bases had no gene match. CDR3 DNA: TGTGCCAGCATTTCCCGGGACAGGGTAAATGAAAAACTGTTTTTT. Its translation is CASISRDRVNEKLFF.

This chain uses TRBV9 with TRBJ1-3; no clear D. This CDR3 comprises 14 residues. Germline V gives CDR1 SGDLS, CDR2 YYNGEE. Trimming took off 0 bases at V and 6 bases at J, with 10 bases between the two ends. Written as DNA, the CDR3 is TGTGCCAGCAGCGTAGGAACACTCACAAACACCATATATTTT. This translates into CASSVGTLTNTIYF.

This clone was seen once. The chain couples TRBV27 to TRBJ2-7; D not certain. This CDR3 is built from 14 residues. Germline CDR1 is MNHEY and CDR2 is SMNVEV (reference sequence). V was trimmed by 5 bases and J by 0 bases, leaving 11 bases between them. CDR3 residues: CASSAWSSSYEQYF. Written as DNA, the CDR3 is TGTGCCAGCAGTGCATGGTCGAGCTCCTACGAGCAGTACTTC.

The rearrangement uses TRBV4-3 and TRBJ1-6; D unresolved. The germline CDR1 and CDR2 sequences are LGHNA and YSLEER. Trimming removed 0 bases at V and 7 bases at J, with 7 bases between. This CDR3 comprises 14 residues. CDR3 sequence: CASSQDWQNSPLHF. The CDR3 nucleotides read TGCGCCAGCAGCCAAGATTGGCAGAATTCACCCCTCCACTTT.

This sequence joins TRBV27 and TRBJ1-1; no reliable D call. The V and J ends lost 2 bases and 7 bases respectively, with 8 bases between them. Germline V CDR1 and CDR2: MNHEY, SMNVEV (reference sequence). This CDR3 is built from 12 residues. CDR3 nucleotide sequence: TGTGCCAGCAGTTTAATAAGAGGTGAAGCTTTCTTT. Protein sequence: CASSLIRGEAFF.

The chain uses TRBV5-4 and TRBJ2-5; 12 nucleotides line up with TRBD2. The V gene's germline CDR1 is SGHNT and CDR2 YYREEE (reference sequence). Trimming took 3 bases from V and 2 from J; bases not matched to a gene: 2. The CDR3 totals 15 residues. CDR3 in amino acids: CASSSGLAGQETQYF. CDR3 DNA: TGTGCCAGCAGCTCCGGACTAGCGGGACAAGAGACCCAGTACTTC. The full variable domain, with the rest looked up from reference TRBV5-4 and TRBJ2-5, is ETGVTQSPTHLIKTRGQQVTLRCSSQSGHNTVSWYQQALGQGPQFIFQYYREEENGRGNFPPRFSGLQFPNYSSELNVNALELDDSALYLCASSSGLAGQETQYFGPGTRLLVL.

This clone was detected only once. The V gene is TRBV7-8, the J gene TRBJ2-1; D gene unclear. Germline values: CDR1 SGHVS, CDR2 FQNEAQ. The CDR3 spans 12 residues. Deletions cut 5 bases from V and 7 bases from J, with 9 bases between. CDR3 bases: TGTGCCAGCAGCGAGAGCCCGAATGAGCAGTTCTTC. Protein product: CASSESPNEQFF.